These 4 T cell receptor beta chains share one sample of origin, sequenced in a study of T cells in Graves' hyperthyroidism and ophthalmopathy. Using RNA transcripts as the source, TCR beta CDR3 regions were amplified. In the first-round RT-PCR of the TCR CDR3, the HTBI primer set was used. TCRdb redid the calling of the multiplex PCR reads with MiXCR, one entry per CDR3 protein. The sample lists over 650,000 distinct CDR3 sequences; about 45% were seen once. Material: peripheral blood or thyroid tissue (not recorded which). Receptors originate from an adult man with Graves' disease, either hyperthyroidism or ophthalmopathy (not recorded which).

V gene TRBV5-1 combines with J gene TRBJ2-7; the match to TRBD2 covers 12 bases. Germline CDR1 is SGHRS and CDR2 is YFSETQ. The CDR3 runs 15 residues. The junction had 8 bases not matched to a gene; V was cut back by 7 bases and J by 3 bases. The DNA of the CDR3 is TGCGCCAGCGAACTTGGGACTAGCGGGCTCTACGAGCAGTACTTC. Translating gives CASELGTSGLYEQYF. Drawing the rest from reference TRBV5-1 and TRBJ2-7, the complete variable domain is KAGVTQTPRYLIKTRGQQVTLSCSPISGHRSVSWYQQTPGQGLQFLFEYFSETQRNKGNFPGRFSGRQFSNSRSEMNVSTLELGDSALYLCASELGTSGLYEQYFGPGTRLTVT.

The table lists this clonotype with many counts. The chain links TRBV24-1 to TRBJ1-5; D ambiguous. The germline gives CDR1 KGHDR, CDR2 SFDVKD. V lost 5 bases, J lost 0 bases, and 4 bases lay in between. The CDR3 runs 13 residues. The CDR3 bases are TGTGCCACCAGTGCTAATAGCAATCAGCCCCAGCATTTT. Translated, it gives CATSANSNQPQHF.

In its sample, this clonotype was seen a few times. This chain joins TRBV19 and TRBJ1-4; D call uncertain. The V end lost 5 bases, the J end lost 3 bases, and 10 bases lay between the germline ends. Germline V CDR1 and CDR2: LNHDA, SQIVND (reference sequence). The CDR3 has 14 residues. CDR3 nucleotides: TGTGCCAGTAGTTCCCCCACGGCTAATGAAAAACTGTTTTTT. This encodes CASSSPTANEKLFF.

This CDR3 reads CASSKPSGSSYEQYF. The CDR3 DNA reads as TGTGCCAGTAGTAAACCTAGCGGGAGCAGCTACGAGCAGTACTTC. The J gene is TRBJ2-7, the V gene TRBV19; 10 bases agree with TRBD2. The junction had 6 bases not matched to a gene; V was cut back by 4 bases and J by 3 bases. Germline V gene sequence: CDR1 LNHDA, CDR2 SQIVND (reference sequence). The CDR3 spans 15 residues.